Sequencing of this TCR beta chain was carried out in a study of blood T cells in healthy people across ages. The use of a sample-barcoded 5' primer and a J-beta primer mix characterized a second PCR of about 7 to 12 cycles. MiXCR was run by TCRdb on the 5' RACE reads, yielding one entry per CDR3 protein. The sample shows about 1.8 million distinct CDR3 sequences, 40% to 55% of them seen only once. Between the trimmed V and J ends, which lost 3 bases and 6 bases, there was a span of 21 bases. This CDR3 contains 18 residues. The germline gives CDR1 MNHEY, CDR2 SMNVEV (reference sequence). This TCR was sampled from a woman in her thirties or forties in good health. The specimen sequenced was blood. The chain couples TRBV27 to TRBJ1-6, with D unresolved. The CDR3 loop is CASSFRVPSPLPNSPLHF. The CDR3 nucleotides read TGTGCCAGCAGTTTCCGGGTTCCCTCCCCCCTGCCTAATTCACCCCTCCACTTT.